This T cell receptor beta chain was documented in a study of T cells in tuberculosis. Thawed, overnight-rested PBMC were stained with GMM-loaded CD1B tetramer, viability dye and anti-CD3, then sorted. C32 glucose monomycolate from Rhodococcus equi was loaded onto the CD1B tetramers. TCRdb's copy holds only in-frame clones and misses some; the assay was immunoSEQ multiplex PCR. The sample yields more than 70,000 clones, approximately 91% seen once. The CDR3 is 13 residues long. Germline V gives CDR1 MNHNY, CDR2 SVGAGI (reference sequence). The V gene lost 6 bases and the J gene lost 4 bases, with 12 bases spanning the gap.

The chain is built from TRBV6-6 and TRBJ1-2; possibly TRBD1 for D (6 bases). What was sequenced was CD1b-GMM tetramer-negative cells sorted from PBMCs. This receptor was identified in an adult woman with latent tuberculosis. The CDR3 DNA follows: TGTGCCAGCAGCCAGACAGGCGTCTATGGCTACACCTTC. Encoded protein: CASSQTGVYGYTF.